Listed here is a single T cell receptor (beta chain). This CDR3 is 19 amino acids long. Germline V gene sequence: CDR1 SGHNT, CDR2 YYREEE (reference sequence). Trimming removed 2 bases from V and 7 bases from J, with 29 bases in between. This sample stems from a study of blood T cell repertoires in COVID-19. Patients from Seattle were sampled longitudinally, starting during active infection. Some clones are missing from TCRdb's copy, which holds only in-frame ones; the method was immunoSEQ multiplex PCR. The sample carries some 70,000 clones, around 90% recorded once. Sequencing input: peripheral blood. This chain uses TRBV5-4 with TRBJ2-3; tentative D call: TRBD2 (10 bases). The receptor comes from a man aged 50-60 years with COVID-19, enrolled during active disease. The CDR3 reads CASSFPGQGTSGMRNTQYF. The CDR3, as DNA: TGTGCCAGCAGCTTCCCGGGACAGGGAACTAGCGGGATGAGAAATACGCAGTATTTT.